This is a list of T cell receptor beta chains from one sample in a study of T cell repertoires in aging, cancer and after chemotherapy. TCRdb used MiXCR to reprocess the multiplex PCR reads, holding one entry per CDR3 protein. Seen here are around 7,900 distinct CDR3 sequences, over 35% observed once, and the top ten hold about 16%. The sample comprised blood. The source of these receptors is a human donor in good health. Both conserved end residues are part of each CDR3. A D gene is named only where the DNA matches it firmly. The size field is filled for only some rows; it gives once, few, many or a size class.

j_call: TRBJ2-3
d_call: NA
v_call: TRBV27
clone_size: medium-sized
cdr3_nt: TGTGCCAGCAGTTTAGGTGGGGGGTGGACAGATACGCAGTATTTT
cdr3_aa: CASSLGGGWTDTQYF

j_call: TRBJ2-5
d_call: TRBD2
v_call: TRBV20-1
clone_size: NA
cdr3_nt: TGCAGTGCTAAACCTAGCGGGTCGGACGTGGAGACCCAGTACTTC
cdr3_aa: CSAKPSGSDVETQYF

j_call: TRBJ2-3
d_call: NA
v_call: TRBV20-1
clone_size: few
cdr3_nt: TGCAGTGCTAGTCTGGGACAGTGGGAGGCAGATACGCAGTATTTT
cdr3_aa: CSASLGQWEADTQYF

j_call: TRBJ2-1
d_call: NA
v_call: TRBV19
clone_size: few
cdr3_nt: TGTGCCAGTAGTATTGCGGCCTATTACTCCAGCTCCTACAATGAGCAGTTCTTC
cdr3_aa: CASSIAAYYSSSYNEQFF

j_call: TRBJ2-7
d_call: NA
v_call: TRBV20-1
clone_size: NA
cdr3_nt: TGCAGTGCTCCCCCCGAGGGAGCATTCTACGAGCAGTACTTC
cdr3_aa: CSAPPEGAFYEQYF

j_call: TRBJ1-2
d_call: NA
v_call: TRBV30
clone_size: NA
cdr3_nt: TGTGCCTCTCCAGAAGGACGGCCCTATGGCTACACCTTC
cdr3_aa: CASPEGRPYGYTF

j_call: TRBJ2-7
d_call: NA
v_call: TRBV6-5
clone_size: NA
cdr3_nt: TGTGCCAGCATGGTGGACGGAACCTACGAGCAGTACTTC
cdr3_aa: CASMVDGTYEQYF

j_call: TRBJ2-7
d_call: TRBD2
v_call: TRBV27
clone_size: few
cdr3_nt: TGTGCCAGCAGTTGGGGGGGGGCCTACGAGCAGTACTTC
cdr3_aa: CASSWGGAYEQYF

j_call: TRBJ2-3
d_call: NA
v_call: TRBV5-8
clone_size: few
cdr3_nt: TGTGCCAGCAGCTTGGCGGGGGGCACAGATACGCAGTATTTT
cdr3_aa: CASSLAGGTDTQYF

j_call: TRBJ2-5
d_call: NA
v_call: TRBV5-1
clone_size: once
cdr3_nt: TGCGCCAGCAGCTCGGACACGCCGGTGGAGACCCAGTACTTC
cdr3_aa: CASSSDTPVETQYF

j_call: TRBJ2-2
d_call: NA
v_call: TRBV12-3/TRBV12-4
clone_size: medium-sized
cdr3_nt: TGTGCCAGCAGTCCCCAGGGGTACATCACCGGGGAGCTGTTTTTT
cdr3_aa: CASSPQGYITGELFF

j_call: TRBJ2-1
d_call: NA
v_call: TRBV19
clone_size: NA
cdr3_nt: TGTGCCACCAGGCCCGGACAGTCCTATGAGCAGTTCTTC
cdr3_aa: CATRPGQSYEQFF

j_call: TRBJ1-2
d_call: NA
v_call: TRBV24-1
clone_size: NA
cdr3_nt: TGTGCCACCAGAAGAGGAGGTTGGTATGGCTACACCTTC
cdr3_aa: CATRRGGWYGYTF

j_call: TRBJ2-3
d_call: NA
v_call: TRBV12-3/TRBV12-4
clone_size: NA
cdr3_nt: TGTGCCAGCAGCCCCCTGCCAGATACGCAGTATTTT
cdr3_aa: CASSPLPDTQYF

j_call: TRBJ2-5
d_call: NA
v_call: TRBV5-7
clone_size: NA
cdr3_nt: TGTGCCAGCAGCTTGAGGGAGACCCAGTACTTC
cdr3_aa: CASSLRETQYF

j_call: TRBJ1-2
d_call: NA
v_call: TRBV7-2
clone_size: NA
cdr3_nt: TGTGCCAGCAGCTTAGCGGGGGGGTCAGATGGCTACACCTTC
cdr3_aa: CASSLAGGSDGYTF

j_call: TRBJ2-3
d_call: NA
v_call: TRBV12-3/TRBV12-4
clone_size: NA
cdr3_nt: TGTGCCAGCAGTTGGTCGGGGGATACGCAGTATTTT
cdr3_aa: CASSWSGDTQYF

j_call: TRBJ2-3
d_call: TRBD2
v_call: TRBV7-9
clone_size: NA
cdr3_nt: TGTGCCAGCAGCTTCGGCGGGGGGAACACAGATACGCAGTATTTT
cdr3_aa: CASSFGGGNTDTQYF

j_call: TRBJ1-5
d_call: TRBD1
v_call: TRBV6-5
clone_size: few
cdr3_nt: TGTGCCAGCAGTCCAACAGGGGACGCCCGGAGGGGTCAGCCCCAGCATTTT
cdr3_aa: CASSPTGDARRGQPQHF

j_call: TRBJ1-6
d_call: NA
v_call: TRBV30
clone_size: few
cdr3_nt: TGTGCCTGGAGTGTACGGACGGGGAATTCACCCCTCCACTTT
cdr3_aa: CAWSVRTGNSPLHF

j_call: TRBJ2-7
d_call: NA
v_call: TRBV5-4
clone_size: few
cdr3_nt: TGTGCCAGCAGTCCTGGGGAGAGCACCTCCTACGAGCAGTACTTC
cdr3_aa: CASSPGESTSYEQYF

j_call: TRBJ2-4
d_call: NA
v_call: TRBV6-1
clone_size: NA
cdr3_nt: TGTGCCAGCAGTGAAGAGGCAGCAGCCTACAATGAGCAGTACTTC
cdr3_aa: CASSEEAAAYNEQYF

j_call: TRBJ2-6
d_call: NA
v_call: TRBV6-5
clone_size: NA
cdr3_nt: TGTGCCAGCAGCCGAGACAGGCGGGCTGGGGCCAACGTCCTGACTTTC
cdr3_aa: CASSRDRRAGANVLTF

j_call: TRBJ1-2
d_call: TRBD1
v_call: TRBV10-3
clone_size: NA
cdr3_nt: TGTGCCATCAGCTTGGGACAGAACTATGGCTACACCTTC
cdr3_aa: CAISLGQNYGYTF

j_call: TRBJ1-2
d_call: NA
v_call: TRBV19
clone_size: few
cdr3_nt: TGTGCCAGTAGTGCCTATCAGGGTGGGAACTATGGCTACACCTTC
cdr3_aa: CASSAYQGGNYGYTF

j_call: TRBJ1-3
d_call: NA
v_call: TRBV11-2
clone_size: NA
cdr3_nt: TGTGCCAGCAGCTTAGCCAGGTCCGGCGGCACCATATATTTT
cdr3_aa: CASSLARSGGTIYF

j_call: TRBJ1-4
d_call: TRBD1
v_call: TRBV7-9
clone_size: NA
cdr3_nt: TGTGCCAGCAGCTCCGGGACAGGGTTGGCTAATGAAAAACTGTTTTTT
cdr3_aa: CASSSGTGLANEKLFF

j_call: TRBJ2-3
d_call: NA
v_call: TRBV7-3
clone_size: few
cdr3_nt: TGTGCCAGCAGCTTAAAATCCACAGATACGCAGTATTTT
cdr3_aa: CASSLKSTDTQYF

j_call: TRBJ1-6
d_call: NA
v_call: TRBV7-2
clone_size: NA
cdr3_nt: TGTGCCAGCAGCTTAGAACCACGTGATAATTCACCCCTCCACTTT
cdr3_aa: CASSLEPRDNSPLHF

j_call: TRBJ2-7
d_call: NA
v_call: TRBV11-2
clone_size: few
cdr3_nt: TGTGCCAGCAGCTTAGATAGCTACGAGCAGTACTTC
cdr3_aa: CASSLDSYEQYF

j_call: TRBJ1-4
d_call: NA
v_call: TRBV20-1
clone_size: NA
cdr3_nt: TGCAGTGCTAGCTTGGGGTCTGATGAAAAACTGTTTTTT
cdr3_aa: CSASLGSDEKLFF

j_call: TRBJ2-4
d_call: TRBD2
v_call: TRBV7-2
clone_size: NA
cdr3_nt: TGTGCCAGCAGCCCCGTAAGGGGTCTAGCGGGTTCGGGCATTCAGTACTTC
cdr3_aa: CASSPVRGLAGSGIQYF

j_call: TRBJ1-6
d_call: NA
v_call: TRBV5-4
clone_size: NA
cdr3_nt: TGTGCCAGCAGAATACGGGGTAGCTCCTATAATTCACCCCTCCACTTT
cdr3_aa: CASRIRGSSYNSPLHF

j_call: TRBJ1-5
d_call: NA
v_call: TRBV7-2
clone_size: NA
cdr3_nt: TGTGCCAGCAGCTTAGCGGCAGGGAGTAATCAGCCCCAGCATTTT
cdr3_aa: CASSLAAGSNQPQHF

j_call: TRBJ1-1
d_call: NA
v_call: TRBV6-1
clone_size: NA
cdr3_nt: TGTGCCAGCAGTTACGGGGGGCGCTTGGACGGGGCTTTCTTT
cdr3_aa: CASSYGGRLDGAFF

j_call: TRBJ2-5
d_call: NA
v_call: TRBV12-3/TRBV12-4
clone_size: few
cdr3_nt: TGTGCCAGCAGCCGTCCGACAGGGAGGGAGACCCAGTACTTC
cdr3_aa: CASSRPTGRETQYF

j_call: TRBJ1-5
d_call: NA
v_call: TRBV24-1
clone_size: few
cdr3_nt: TGTGCCACCAATCCCGACAGGTTCAATCAGCCCCAGCATTTT
cdr3_aa: CATNPDRFNQPQHF

j_call: TRBJ1-3
d_call: NA
v_call: TRBV5-6
clone_size: NA
cdr3_nt: TGCGCCAGCAGCTTTACAGGGTTCGAAGGAAACACCATATATTTT
cdr3_aa: CASSFTGFEGNTIYF

j_call: TRBJ2-1
d_call: TRBD2
v_call: TRBV12-3/TRBV12-4
clone_size: NA
cdr3_nt: TGTGCCAGCAGTTTTACGGGGGGGGCCTACAATGAGCAGTTCTTC
cdr3_aa: CASSFTGGAYNEQFF

j_call: TRBJ1-6
d_call: NA
v_call: TRBV29-1
clone_size: medium-sized
cdr3_nt: TGCAGCGTTGGAGAAGGACAGTACCTCCACTTT
cdr3_aa: CSVGEGQYLHF